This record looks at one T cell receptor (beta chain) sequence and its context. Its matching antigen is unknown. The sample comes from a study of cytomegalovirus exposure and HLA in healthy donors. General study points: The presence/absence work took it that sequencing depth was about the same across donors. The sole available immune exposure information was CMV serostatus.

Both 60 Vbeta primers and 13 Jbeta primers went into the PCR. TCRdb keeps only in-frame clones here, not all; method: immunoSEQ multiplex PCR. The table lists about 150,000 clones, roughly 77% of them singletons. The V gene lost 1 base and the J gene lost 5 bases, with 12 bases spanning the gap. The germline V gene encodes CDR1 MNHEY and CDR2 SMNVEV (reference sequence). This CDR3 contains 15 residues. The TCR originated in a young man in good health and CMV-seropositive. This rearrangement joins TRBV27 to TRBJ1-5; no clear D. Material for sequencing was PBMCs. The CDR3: CASSLWATTDQPQHF. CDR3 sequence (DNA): TGTGCCAGCAGTTTATGGGCGACCACTGATCAGCCCCAGCATTTT.